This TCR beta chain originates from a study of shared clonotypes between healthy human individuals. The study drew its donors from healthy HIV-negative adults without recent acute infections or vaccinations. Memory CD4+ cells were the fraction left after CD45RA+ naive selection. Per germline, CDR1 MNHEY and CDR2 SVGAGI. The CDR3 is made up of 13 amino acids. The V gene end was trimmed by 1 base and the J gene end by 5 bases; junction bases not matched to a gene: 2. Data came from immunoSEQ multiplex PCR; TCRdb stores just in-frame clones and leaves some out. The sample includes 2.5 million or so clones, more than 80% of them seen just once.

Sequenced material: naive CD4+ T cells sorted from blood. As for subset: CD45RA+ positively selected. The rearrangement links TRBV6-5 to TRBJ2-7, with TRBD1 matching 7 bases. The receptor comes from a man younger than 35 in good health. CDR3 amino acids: CASSYWDRDEQYF. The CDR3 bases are TGTGCCAGCAGTTACTGGGACAGAGACGAGCAGTACTTC.